The entry below describes one T cell receptor (beta chain). Which antigen it targets is not known. The record has no base qualities; no much larger clone is one base away. The time point tag for this specimen amounts to: baseline before first vaccination. Vaccinee samples were obtained from the UK trials COV001 and COV002, which included a single-blind randomized controlled phase 2/3 trial of AZD1222 (ChAdOx1 nCoV-19) in healthy adults. For TCRbeta chain sequencing, PBMC samples from trial participants were taken at day 0 and at day 28 after the second dose. These data come from a study of T cell responses to AZD1222 COVID-19 vaccine listed by TCRdb under 2021. In the study overall: AZD1222 recipients with second doses at about 4 weeks or about 12 weeks were pooled, because spike-specific TCR depth and breadth did not differ between schedules. Trial participants were enrolled by age into 18-55, 56-69 and 70-plus year subgroups, with roughly 150, 30 and 60 TCR-sequenced participants respectively. A total of 240 or so trial participants underwent TCR sequencing, of whom about 200 had received two doses of AZD1222 and 26 had received two doses of the MenACWY control vaccine.

From the cysteine up to the phenylalanine, the CDR3 has a length of 15 residues. The CDR3 DNA has 45 bases and is translated from base 1. V ends up 7 bases short and J 2 bases short, with an unmatched junction base count of 10. Via the germline V gene, CDR1 is SNHLY and CDR2 FYNNEI. The CDR3 regions of human TCRbeta chains were subjected to immunosequencing. In the paper's pipeline: TCRs in the repertoires were compared against a reference library of SARS-CoV-2-specific TCRs that had been generated with the MIRA antigen-specificity platform. Breadth was defined as the fraction of unique TCRs that were SARS-CoV-2-associated, and depth was defined as the fraction of total T cells that were SARS-CoV-2-associated. Using the MIRA data, each spike-specific TCR was mapped to the spike region that the TCR reacts to and placed in a CD4 or CD8 class. Log10-transformed breadth and depth values were compared by one-way ANOVA with Sidak's multiple comparisons tests. The table was pulled from immuneACCESS by TCRdb, which kept in-frame rearrangements only. Such tables lose some clones; where checked, under half of the loss comes from unresolved V genes, and the rest has no known cause. Clone size and V and J calls were adopted from that table, with D and trimming inferred from the DNA. For this sample the table gives about 160,000 clones, of which 91% were detected only once. Under 2.5% of the sample belongs to the ten largest clones.

Study-wide findings and limitations: Nearly half of unique spike-specific TCRs reportedly recognized epitopes outside regions mutated in the B.1.351 and B.1.1.7 variants. Most participants were white British and females outnumbered males, and the authors suggested that clonal diversity may have been underestimated. In the small 56-69-year group, the increase in depth fell short of significance, most likely because of low power. The whole spike protein was spanned by vaccine-associated CD4 TCRs, and dominant responses were seen in regions 160-218 and 743-854. Conclusions about previously exposed vaccinees are limited because only five to seven AZD1222 recipients were SARS-CoV-2 seropositive at baseline. After two AZD1222 doses, both the breadth and the depth of spike-specific TCRs were significantly higher than at day 0 and than in MenACWY recipients. Because no day 14 peak-response samples were available, repertoires were characterized only after the peak T cell response.

The sample was peripheral blood, taken on day 0 of AZD1222 vaccination. The TCR was taken from an adult in good health. The chain is made from TRBV2 and TRBJ2-5; 7 central bases correspond to TRBD2. The nucleotides read TGTGCCAGCACTGGCGCCCGGGGGGTACAAGAGACCCAGTACTTC. It translates as CASTGARGVQETQYF.